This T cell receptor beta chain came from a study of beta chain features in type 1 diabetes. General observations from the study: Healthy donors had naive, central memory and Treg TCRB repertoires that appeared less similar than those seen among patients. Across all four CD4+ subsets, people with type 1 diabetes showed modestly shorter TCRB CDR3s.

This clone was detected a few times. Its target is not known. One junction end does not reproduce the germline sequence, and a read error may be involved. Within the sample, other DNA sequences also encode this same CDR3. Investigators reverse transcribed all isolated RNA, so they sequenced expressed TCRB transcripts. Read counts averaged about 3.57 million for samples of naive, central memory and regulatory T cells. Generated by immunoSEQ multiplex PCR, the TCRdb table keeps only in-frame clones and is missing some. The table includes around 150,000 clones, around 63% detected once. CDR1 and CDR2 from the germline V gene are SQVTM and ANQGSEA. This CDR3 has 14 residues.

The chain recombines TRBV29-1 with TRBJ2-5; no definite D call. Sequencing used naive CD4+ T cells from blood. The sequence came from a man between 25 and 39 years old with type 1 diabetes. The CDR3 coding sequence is TGCAGCGTGGAAGTGACCCGCGTCGGGGAGACCCAGTACTTC. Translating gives CSVEVTRVGETQYF.